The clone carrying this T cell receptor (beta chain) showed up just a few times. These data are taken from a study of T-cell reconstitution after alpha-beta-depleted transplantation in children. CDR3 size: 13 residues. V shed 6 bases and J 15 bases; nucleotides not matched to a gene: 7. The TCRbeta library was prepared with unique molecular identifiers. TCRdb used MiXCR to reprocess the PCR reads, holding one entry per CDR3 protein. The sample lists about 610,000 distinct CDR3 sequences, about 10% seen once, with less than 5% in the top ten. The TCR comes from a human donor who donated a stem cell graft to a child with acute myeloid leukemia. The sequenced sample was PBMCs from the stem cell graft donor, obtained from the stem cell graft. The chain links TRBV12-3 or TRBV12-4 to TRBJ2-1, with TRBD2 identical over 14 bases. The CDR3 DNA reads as TGTGCCAGCAGACTATTTGGACTAGCGGGAGGGTTCTTC. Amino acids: CASRLFGLAGGFF.